This T cell receptor (beta chain) was sequenced during a study of blood T cell repertoires in COVID-19. Germline V gene data show CDR1 as SNHLY and CDR2 as FYNNEI. The CDR3 has 16 residues. V shed 7 bases and J 1 base; nucleotides not matched to a gene: 3. This table comes from immunoSEQ multiplex PCR, and its TCRdb copy is limited to in-frame clones, with some not included. Here the sample spans some 50,000 clones, around 90% being singletons. The specimen was peripheral blood. The sequence was obtained from a human donor in a cohort sampled during active COVID-19. V usage is TRBV2 and J usage is TRBJ2-6; 11 nucleotides align to TRBD1. CDR3 amino acids: CASKRDRGSGANVLTF. Written as DNA, the CDR3 is TGTGCCAGCAAACGGGACAGGGGGTCTGGGGCCAACGTCCTGACTTTC.